This TCR beta chain appears in the sequencing data of a study of blood T cell repertoires in COVID-19. Study overall: COVID-19 samples, acute and convalescent, were from the United States, Italy and Spain. Nucleic acid was either cDNA or gDNA, and it came from T cells, B-cell-depleted T cells, or PBMCs.

Germline V CDR1 and CDR2: SGHTS, YDEGEE. The V gene end was trimmed by 3 bases and the J gene end by 7 bases; junction bases not matched to a gene: 6. The CDR3 has 15 amino acids. Per the study methods: How many nucleated cells were present was estimated from reference gene primer amplification. TCRdb's copy holds only in-frame clones and misses some; the assay was immunoSEQ multiplex PCR. V, J and clone size derive from that table, while D and trimming were established from the DNA sequence. Here the sample spans approximately 72,000 clones, around 78% being singletons. The TCR sequence derives from a woman aged 80 or older with acute or convalescent COVID-19. Sequencing input: peripheral blood. J is TRBJ2-1 and V is TRBV5-8; TRBD1 aligns across 11 bases. The CDR3 bases are TGTGCCAGCAGCTCAGGACAGGGGGCATTTAATGAGCAGTTCTTC. Translating it yields CASSSGQGAFNEQFF.